Listed below are T cell receptor beta chains from one sample, sequenced in a study of identifying expanded T cells in peripheral blood. The assay was immunoSEQ multiplex PCR, and TCRdb's table has in-frame clones only and misses some. Of just over 90,000 clones in the sample, 88% were seen once. Sequencing was carried out using blood. All receptors derive from a person aged 18 to 75 in good health. Each CDR3 is given with its conserved first and last residue. Each record gives: clone size, V gene, J gene, D gene, CDR3 protein, CDR3 DNA. The D gene is left open where the match is weak. Clone size is stated in some rows and not others, as once, few, many or a class when expanded.

-	TRBV2	TRBJ2-2	TRBD2	CASSFLAGANTGELFF	TGTGCCAGCAGTTTTCTAGCGGGAGCGAACACCGGGGAGCTGTTTTTT
-	TRBV30	TRBJ1-4	-	CAWSGTPGGKLFF	TGTGCCTGGAGTGGGACCCCGGGCGGAAAACTGTTTTTT
once	TRBV6-5	TRBJ2-2	-	CASSYSQRSDTGELFF	TGTGCCAGCAGTTACTCCCAGCGGTCCGACACCGGGGAGCTGTTTTTT
-	TRBV4-2	TRBJ2-3	TRBD2	CASSQDVERGVTDTQYF	TGTGCCAGCAGCCAAGATGTGGAGCGGGGGGTCACAGATACGCAGTATTTT
-	TRBV5-1	TRBJ2-1	-	CASSSGTGSNEQFF	TGCGCCAGCAGCTCGGGAACGGGGAGCAATGAGCAGTTCTTC
-	TRBV7-2	TRBJ2-7	-	CASSRTLAYEQYF	TGTGCCAGCAGTAGAACACTAGCTTACGAGCAGTACTTC
-	TRBV19	TRBJ2-5	-	CASSRSWGPEETQYF	TGTGCCAGTAGCCGTAGTTGGGGACCCGAAGAGACCCAGTACTTC
-	TRBV7-2	TRBJ2-7	TRBD2	CASSLGPSGSYEQYF	TGTGCCAGCAGCTTAGGGCCTAGCGGCTCCTACGAGCAGTACTTC
-	TRBV25-1	TRBJ1-2	-	CASSRTGTANYGYTF	TGTGCCAGCTCTCGGACCGGAACAGCTAACTATGGCTACACCTTC
-	TRBV6-4	TRBJ1-1	-	CASSGSRNTEAFF	TGTGCCAGCAGTGGAAGCAGAAACACTGAAGCTTTCTTT
-	TRBV7-9	TRBJ2-5	-	CASSLDLRGPETQYF	TGTGCCAGCAGCTTAGATTTGCGGGGCCCTGAGACCCAGTACTTC
-	TRBV9	TRBJ2-3	-	CASQRGSDTQYF	TGTGCCAGCCAGAGGGGGAGCGATACGCAGTATTTT
-	TRBV9	TRBJ2-5	-	CASSPRDRWETQYF	TGTGCCAGCAGCCCCCGGGACCGGTGGGAGACCCAGTACTTC
once	TRBV30	TRBJ1-4	-	CASQQQTNEKLFF	TGTGCCTCGCAACAGCAGACTAATGAAAAACTGTTTTTT
-	TRBV28	TRBJ2-7	TRBD2	CASSLRLAGSDEQYF	TGTGCCAGCAGTTTGCGACTAGCGGGATCGGACGAGCAGTACTTC
-	TRBV5-1	TRBJ2-6	-	CASSLSGANVLTF	TGCGCCAGCAGCTTGTCAGGGGCCAACGTCCTGACTTTC
-	TRBV28	TRBJ1-4	-	CASSPTANEKLFF	TGTGCCAGCAGTCCCACAGCTAATGAAAAACTGTTTTTT
-	TRBV10-3	TRBJ2-2	-	CAISDGFGSLTGELFF	TGTGCCATCAGTGATGGGTTCGGCTCCCTCACCGGGGAGCTGTTTTTT
-	TRBV7-2	TRBJ2-2	-	CASSFSGGTGELFF	TGTGCCAGCAGCTTTTCTGGGGGGACCGGGGAGCTGTTTTTT
-	TRBV19	TRBJ1-5	-	CASSITGGPQHF	TGTGCCAGTAGTATAACCGGAGGGCCCCAGCATTTT
-	TRBV19	TRBJ1-1	-	CASSILSRVGNTEAFF	TGTGCCAGTAGTATTCTTTCCCGGGTCGGGAACACTGAAGCTTTCTTT
-	TRBV4-2	TRBJ1-1	-	CASSQEGGAMNTEAFF	TGTGCCAGCAGCCAAGAAGGAGGAGCAATGAACACTGAAGCTTTCTTT
-	TRBV6-6	TRBJ1-1	-	CASSDDLMNTEAFF	TGTGCCAGCAGTGACGACCTAATGAACACTGAAGCTTTCTTT
-	TRBV10-3	TRBJ1-5	-	CAISKQGLSNQPQHF	TGTGCCATCAGTAAACAGGGTCTAAGCAATCAGCCCCAGCATTTT
-	TRBV6-5	TRBJ1-4	TRBD1	CASREDRGRNEKLFF	TGTGCCAGCAGGGAGGACAGGGGAAGAAACGAAAAACTGTTTTTT
-	TRBV15	TRBJ1-1	-	CATSRDYRDYTEAFF	TGTGCCACCAGCAGAGATTACCGGGACTACACTGAAGCTTTCTTT
-	TRBV28	TRBJ1-2	TRBD1	CASSLPGTGTMVYGYTF	TGTGCCAGCAGTTTACCCGGGACAGGTACTATGGTCTATGGCTACACCTTC
-	TRBV28	TRBJ1-4	-	CASSPRAEKLFF	TGTGCCAGCAGTCCCCGAGCTGAAAAACTGTTTTTT
-	TRBV21-1	TRBJ2-7	-	CASSKAPRLAGPPYEQYF	TGTGCCAGCAGCAAAGCCCCGAGGCTAGCGGGGCCCCCCTACGAGCAGTACTTC